The 25 T cell receptor beta chains listed next were all sequenced from one sample in a study of T-cell memory formation after mild COVID-19. TCRdb redid the calling of the 5' RACE reads with MiXCR, one entry per CDR3 protein. This sample has approximately 340,000 distinct CDR3 sequences, with 15% found just once. Material: PBMCs or a T cell subset sorted from them (not recorded which). All receptors come from a man younger than 30 who had mild COVID-19 (a few samples of this study predate the infection). Cell type and time point are not known.

This sequence joins TRBV5-4 and TRBJ2-5; D possibly matches TRBD1 or TRBD2 (7 bases each). The CDR3 extends over 17 amino acids. V gave up 0 bases and J gave up 5 bases, with 20 bases separating them. Germline CDR1 reads SGHNT; CDR2 reads YYREEE (reference sequence). In DNA form, the CDR3 reads TGTGCCAGCAGCTTGGTCGGGCTGGGAGGGGGCAACGAGACCCAGTACTTC. The encoded protein is CASSLVGLGGGNETQYF.

This sequence joins TRBV5-1 and TRBJ1-1; D is uncertain. Trimming removed 4 bases at V and 4 bases at J, with 17 bases between. The germline V gene encodes CDR1 SGHRS and CDR2 YFSETQ. The CDR3 sequence is 15 residues long. Here the CDR3 DNA reads TGCGCCAGCAGCGATCAGCTCGGGTTGACCACTGAAGCTTTCTTT. It translates to CASSDQLGLTTEAFF.

This clonotype was observed a few times. CDR3 coding DNA: TGCAGCGCTTCTGGGACTAGCGGGACCAATGAGCAGTTCTTC. Translated, it gives CSASGTSGTNEQFF. The V and J genes are TRBV29-1 and TRBJ2-1; 13 bases agree with TRBD2. The CDR3 sequence is 14 residues long. Germline V gives CDR1 SQVTM, CDR2 ANQGSEA. J lost 6 bases, V lost 7 bases, and 6 bases had no gene match.

V is TRBV29-1 and J is TRBJ1-2; D gene ambiguous. The V and J ends lost 2 bases and 3 bases respectively, with 4 bases between them. The germline CDR1 and CDR2 sequences are SQVTM and ANQGSEA. The CDR3 runs to 11 residues. This chain's CDR3 is CSVEFDYGYTF. As DNA, the CDR3 is TGCAGCGTTGAATTTGACTATGGCTACACCTTC.

There are a few counts of this clonotype. The V call is TRBV1, the J call TRBJ2-7. TRBV1 is shown as a pseudogene. The CDR3 consists of 12 residues. CDR3 region: CTSSQVVYEQYF. The CDR3 DNA sequence: TGCACCAGCAGCCAAGTAGTCTACGAGCAGTACTTC.

This clonotype was seen a few times. The chain couples TRBV9 to TRBJ2-1; maybe TRBD1 (5 bases). Per germline, CDR1 SGDLS and CDR2 YYNGEE. The CDR3 covers 13 residues. V lost 3 bases and J lost 5, with 9 bases in between. The CDR3 sequence is CASSGVGDNEQFF. Here the CDR3 DNA reads TGTGCCAGCAGCGGCGTAGGGGACAATGAGCAGTTCTTC. Full variable domain (rest looked up from reference TRBV9 and TRBJ2-1): DSGVTQTPKHLITATGQRVTLRCSPRSGDLSVYWYQQSLDQGLQFLIQYYNGEERAKGNILERFSAQQFPDLHSELNLSSLELGDSALYFCASSGVGDNEQFFGPGTRLTVL.

The chain uses TRBV6-2 or TRBV6-3 and TRBJ2-7; TRBD2 might be the D (7 bases). V lost 2 bases, J lost 7 bases, and 24 bases lay in between. This CDR3 is built from 17 residues. Germline CDR1 is MNHEY and CDR2 is SVGEGT. DNA of the CDR3: TGTGCCAGCAGTTACCACAGGGAGCGGGCGGGGGCCCGGGAGCAGTACGTC. Protein sequence: CASSYHRERAGAREQYV.

This chain joins TRBV29-1 and TRBJ1-3; D possibly corresponds to TRBD1 (5 bases). The germline V and J ends were trimmed by 0 bases and 2 bases, with 14 bases remaining between them. The CDR3 runs 16 residues. CDR1 and CDR2 (germline): SQVTM, ANQGSEA. Here the CDR3 reads CSVEDPWGEAGNTIYF. The CDR3 nucleotides are TGCAGCGTTGAAGATCCCTGGGGGGAGGCTGGAAACACCATATATTTT.

This clonotype was recorded a few times. The chain combines TRBV5-1 with TRBJ2-1; no clear D. CDR1 SGHRS and CDR2 YFSETQ come from the germline V gene. V lost 1 base and J 5 bases, leaving 10 bases between the germline ends. The CDR3 length is 14 residues. The CDR3 region has the DNA TGCGCCAGCAGCTTGTCGGAGTCCCACAATGAGCAGTTCTTC. Encoded protein: CASSLSESHNEQFF.

This clonotype appeared a few times. The chain combines TRBV20-1 with TRBJ1-5; D unresolved. CDR3 length: 17 residues. The germline V gene has CDR1 DFQATT and CDR2 SNEGSKA (reference sequence). V was shortened by 2 bases and J by 0 bases, with 17 bases between the two germline ends. The CDR3 region has the DNA TGCAGTGCTAGACGGGGAACAGACGTTTATAGCAATCAGCCCCAGCATTTT. Its protein product is CSARRGTDVYSNQPQHF.

This clonotype was detected only a few times. The chain uses TRBV7-9 and TRBJ2-1; D gene ambiguous. The V gene's germline CDR1 is SEHNR and CDR2 FQNEAQ (reference sequence). The CDR3 contains 13 residues. Trimming removed 4 bases at V and 13 bases at J, with 17 bases between. The CDR3 region is CASSSLYDKGQFF. The CDR3 DNA reads as TGTGCCAGCAGCTCCTTGTACGACAAAGGACAGTTCTTC.

The chain uses TRBV6-5 and TRBJ2-1; D might be TRBD1 (6 bases). V was pared by 7 bases and J by 2 bases, with 21 bases between. Germline V gives CDR1 MNHEY, CDR2 SVGAGI. This CDR3 is built from 17 residues. The CDR3 nucleotides are TGTGCCAGCACCCGAAATCCCGTGGCAGGGGCCTACAATGAGCAGTTCTTC. Its protein is CASTRNPVAGAYNEQFF.

This chain uses TRBV21-1 with TRBJ2-7; TRBD2 is taken as the D call from the table, unchecked against the DNA. TRBV21-1 is termed a pseudogene. CDR3 length: 14 amino acids. The CDR3 nucleotides are TGTGCCAGCAGCAAAACGGCGGGGTTCTACGAGCAGTACGTC. Amino acid sequence: CASSKTAGFYEQYV.

This clonotype was seen only a few times. This chain connects TRBV4-1 to TRBJ2-5; 14 bases line up with TRBD2. The CDR3 totals 17 residues. Germline loops: CDR1 MGHRA, CDR2 YSYEKL. V shed 6 bases and J 1 base; nucleotides not matched to a gene: 7. CDR3 region: CASRRTSGGIFQETQYF. CDR3 DNA sequence: TGCGCCAGCAGACGGACTAGCGGGGGGATTTTCCAAGAGACCCAGTACTTC.

The chain couples TRBV18 to TRBJ2-3; D perhaps matches TRBD1 (6 bases). Trimming removed 6 bases from V and 2 bases from J, with 15 bases in between. Germline CDR1 and CDR2: KGHSH and LQKENI. The CDR3 covers 15 residues. The CDR3 loop is CASSPRQATTDTQYF. The CDR3 bases are TGTGCCAGCTCCCCCCGACAGGCTACCACAGATACGCAGTATTTT. Using reference TRBV18 and TRBJ2-3 for the parts outside the CDR3, the full variable domain is NAGVMQNPRHLVRRRGQEARLRCSPMKGHSHVYWYRQLPEEGLKFMVYLQKENIIDESGMPKERFSAEFPKEGPSILRIQQVVRGDSAAYFCASSPRQATTDTQYFGPGTRLTVL.

This clonotype was picked up a small number of times. The chain has TRBV12-3 or TRBV12-4 and TRBJ2-5; 10 nucleotides agree with TRBD1. The CDR3 covers 15 residues. The V and J ends lost 3 bases and 4 bases, in that order; junction bases with no gene match: 5. This CDR3 reads CASSFSGQGSETQYF. CDR3 DNA: TGTGCCAGCAGTTTCTCGGGACAGGGGTCAGAGACCCAGTACTTC.

This clonotype occurred a few times. The chain links TRBV20-1 to TRBJ1-1, with D hard to call. Germline CDR1 is DFQATT and CDR2 is SNEGSKA (reference sequence). The CDR3 has 8 residues. For the CDR3, the DNA is TGCAGACCCGATGAAGCTTTCTTT. It translates to CRPDEAFF.

The sample holds a few counts of this clonotype. The chain recombines TRBV7-9 with TRBJ2-5; D may match TRBD1 or TRBD2 (5 bases each). V was pared by 3 bases and J by 2 bases, with 13 bases between. The germline CDR1 and CDR2 sequences are SEHNR and FQNEAQ (reference sequence). This CDR3 has 15 residues. CDR3 sequence (DNA): TGTGCCAGCAGCTTCTGGGGCCTAGCTCAAGAGACCCAGTACTTC. It is translated as CASSFWGLAQETQYF.

There are a few counts of this clonotype. The chain joins TRBV5-1 to TRBJ2-3; D not resolved. Germline values: CDR1 SGHRS, CDR2 YFSETQ. Trimming stripped 1 base from V and 5 bases from J, with 2 bases between. This CDR3 region has 11 residues. The CDR3 nucleotides are TGCGCCAGCAGCTTGAAAGATACGCAGTATTTT. This sequence encodes CASSLKDTQYF. Combining the CDR3 with reference TRBV5-1 and TRBJ2-3 gives the whole variable domain KAGVTQTPRYLIKTRGQQVTLSCSPISGHRSVSWYQQTPGQGLQFLFEYFSETQRNKGNFPGRFSGRQFSNSRSEMNVSTLELGDSALYLCASSLKDTQYFGPGTRLTVL.

V is TRBV4-1 and J is TRBJ1-2; D remains ambiguous. The CDR3 extends over 14 amino acids. CDR1 and CDR2 from the germline V gene are MGHRA and YSYEKL. The V end lost 2 bases, the J end lost 2 bases, and 9 bases lay between the germline ends. CDR3 amino acids: CASSQFGLNYGYTF. CDR3 bases: TGCGCCAGCAGCCAATTCGGTTTGAACTATGGCTACACCTTC.

The chain carries TRBV6-2 or TRBV6-3 and TRBJ1-2; 8 bases are a match to TRBD1. CDR3 length equals 14 residues. V trimming: 4 bases; J trimming: 3 bases; junction bases outside the gene matches: 4. Looked up from germline, CDR1 is MNHEY and CDR2 is SVGEGT. The CDR3 coding sequence is TGTGCCAGCAGTTTCTCAGGGGGCGACTATGGCTACACCTTC. Translated: CASSFSGGDYGYTF.

The J gene is TRBJ2-3, the V gene TRBV21-1; the table names TRBD1, a call not compared with the DNA. TRBV21-1 is termed a pseudogene. This CDR3 spans 13 amino acids. The CDR3 is CASSSWTVSTQYF. CDR3 in DNA: TGTGCCAGCAGCAGTTGGACAGTGTCTACGCAGTATTTT.

A note on this clonotype: The conserved phenylalanine or tryptophan is not found at the CDR3 terminus, so this likely reflects a read error. The chain links TRBV6-5 to TRBJ2-7, with 10 bases matching TRBD1. J was trimmed by 6 bases and V by 9 bases; bases with no gene match: 11. The germline CDR1 and CDR2 sequences are MNHEY and SVGAGI. The CDR3 is made up of 14 amino acids. Here the CDR3 reads CASGTPGQGFEQYL. The CDR3 DNA follows: TGTGCCAGTGGGACTCCGGGACAGGGGTTCGAGCAGTACCTC.

This clonotype was observed a handful of times. The chain uses TRBV6-4 and TRBJ2-7; D may match TRBD1 or TRBD2 (5 bases each). Germline V gives CDR1 MRHNA, CDR2 SNTAGT. Trimming took off 6 bases at V and 6 bases at J, with 12 bases between the two ends. There are 12 residues in the CDR3. The CDR3 sequence: CASSGEGFEQYV. The CDR3 DNA is TGTGCCAGCAGCGGAGAGGGGTTCGAGCAGTACGTC.

The V gene is TRBV29-1, the J gene TRBJ1-1; D not resolved. V was clipped by 4 bases and J by 6 bases, with 15 bases between them. The germline V gene has CDR1 SQVTM and CDR2 ANQGSEA. The CDR3 length is 13 residues. The CDR3 DNA reads as TGCAGCGTTGTGGGGTTGGGATACGCTGAAGCTTTCTTT. It encodes CSVVGLGYAEAFF.